The rows below give T cell receptor beta chains drawn from one sample of a study of cytomegalovirus exposure and HLA in healthy donors. Profiling relied on immunoSEQ multiplex PCR, and the TCRdb table lists in-frame clones only, not all of them. Of approximately 150,000 clones listed, roughly 76% are singletons. Sequences were obtained from PBMCs. These receptors all stem from a woman under 30 in good health and CMV-seropositive. Each CDR3 is given with its conserved first and last residue. A D gene is named only where the DNA matches it firmly. Only part of the rows carry a size: once, few, many, or a class if the clone is expanded.

17 TRBJ2-3 - - TRBV29-1 TGCAGCGCCCGGGAAGAGGCCGGGACAAAAAGCACAGATACGCAGTATTTT CSAREEAGTKSTDTQYF
13 TRBJ2-7 - - TRBV4-2 TGTGCCAGCAGCCAAAGGCGGGCCTACGAGCAGTACTTC CASSQRRAYEQYF
12 TRBJ2-3 TRBD1 - TRBV28 TGTGCCTTACAGGGGCAGACAGATACGCAGTATTTT CALQGQTDTQYF
15 TRBJ2-7 - - TRBV9 TGTGCCAGCAGCGTAGGGGGCATGGGGCGCTACGAGCAGTACTTC CASSVGGMGRYEQYF
17 TRBJ2-3 TRBD1 - TRBV5-1 TGCGCCAGCAGCTGGAGCTCCCCGGACAGGGGTGGGGGTACGCAGTATTTT CASSWSSPDRGGGTQYF
15 TRBJ2-7 TRBD1 - TRBV6-5 TGTGCCAGCAGTTTTACCGACAGGGGGCTTAGCGAGCAGTACTTC CASSFTDRGLSEQYF
16 TRBJ2-1 - - TRBV2 TGTGCCAGTAACGATCGGGGGACCGTGGAGTACAATGAGCAGTTCTTC CASNDRGTVEYNEQFF
19 TRBJ1-1 TRBD1 - TRBV30 TGTGCCTCTGACAGGGAAGGGAATGGAGTCCCCCCCCAAGTGACTGAAGCTTTCTTT CASDREGNGVPPQVTEAFF
16 TRBJ1-4 TRBD1 - TRBV7-9 TGTGCCAGCAGCTTAGAGGGGACAGGGGCACGAGAAAAACTGTTTTTT CASSLEGTGAREKLFF
14 TRBJ1-1 - - TRBV6-6 TGTGCCAGCAGTTACCCGACGGGAGGTCGCGAGGCTTTCTTT CASSYPTGGREAFF
15 TRBJ1-1 - - TRBV19 TGTGCCAGTAGTCGGGGGGCCGGGGGGGGCACTGAAGCTTTCTTT CASSRGAGGGTEAFF
15 TRBJ2-7 TRBD1 once TRBV5-6 TGTGCCAGCAGCTTGGACAGGGGGGACTCCTACGAGCAGTACTTC CASSLDRGDSYEQYF
16 TRBJ1-4 - - TRBV28 TGTGCCAGCAGTTTAAGGGGGGGAGTTGGGGGAGAAAAACTGTTTTTT CASSLRGGVGGEKLFF
13 TRBJ1-6 - medium-sized TRBV19 TGTGCCAGTAGCCAGGACAGAAATTCACCCCTCCACTTT CASSQDRNSPLHF
15 TRBJ1-1 - - TRBV19 TGTGCCAGTAATTTGGGGGGAGCGGGCCACACTGAAGCTTTCTTT CASNLGGAGHTEAFF
17 TRBJ1-4 - - TRBV27 TGTGCCAGCAGGAACTCCAGGTACAGAGCAACTAATGAAAAACTGTTTTTT CASRNSRYRATNEKLFF
16 TRBJ2-4 TRBD1 - TRBV18 TGTGCCAGCTCACCACTCGGCAGGGGGCGTGTAAACATTCAGTACTTC CASSPLGRGRVNIQYF
14 TRBJ1-2 - - TRBV6-5 TGTGCCAGCAGTTACGGTAGCCCTGGGTATGGCTACACCTTC CASSYGSPGYGYTF
14 TRBJ1-1 - - TRBV28 TGTGCCATCGAAGACGGGGGGCAGAGCACTGAAGCTTTCTTT CAIEDGGQSTEAFF
18 TRBJ2-6 TRBD2 - TRBV5-1 TGCGCCAGCAGCGTTAACGGGGGGGGAAGCTCTGGGGCCAACGGCCTGACTTTC CASSVNGGGSSGANGLTF
13 TRBJ2-3 - - TRBV7-2 TGTGCCAGCAGCTTAGACTCCCCCACCACGCAGTATTTT CASSLDSPTTQYF
15 TRBJ2-1 - - TRBV7-8 TGTGCCAGCAGCTTAGCGGGGGCTCCATACAATGAGCAGTTCTTC CASSLAGAPYNEQFF
13 TRBJ2-1 - few TRBV7-9 TGTGCCAGCAGCTCACAGACCTACAATGAGCAGTTCTTC CASSSQTYNEQFF